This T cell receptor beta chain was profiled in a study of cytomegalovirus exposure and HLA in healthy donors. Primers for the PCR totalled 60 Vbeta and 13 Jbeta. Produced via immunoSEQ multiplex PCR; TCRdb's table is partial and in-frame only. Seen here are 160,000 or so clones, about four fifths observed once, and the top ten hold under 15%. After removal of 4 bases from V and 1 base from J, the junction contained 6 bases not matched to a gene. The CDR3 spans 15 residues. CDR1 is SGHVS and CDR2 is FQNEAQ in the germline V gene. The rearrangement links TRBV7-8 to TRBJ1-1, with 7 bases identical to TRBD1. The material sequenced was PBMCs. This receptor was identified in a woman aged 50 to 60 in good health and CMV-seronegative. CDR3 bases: TGTGCCAGCAGCTCATACAGGGGCAAGAACACTGAAGCTTTCTTT. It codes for CASSSYRGKNTEAFF.